These T cell receptor beta chains were read from a single sample in a study of cytomegalovirus exposure and HLA in healthy donors. Assay: immunoSEQ multiplex PCR; the TCRdb copy retains only in-frame clones and omits some. Among roughly 110,000 clones listed, over 75% were seen once. The sample taken for sequencing was PBMCs. All receptors come from a young woman in good health and CMV-seropositive. Both conserved end residues are part of each CDR3. Fields, in order: J gene, clone size, V gene, D gene, CDR3 protein, CDR3 DNA. The D gene is left open where the match is weak. Size is stated for part of the rows, as once, few or many counts, or as a class when the clone is expanded.

TRBJ1-3,NA,TRBV29-1,NA,CSVLPGSSGNTIYF,TGCAGCGTTCTTCCCGGTAGCTCTGGAAACACCATATATTTT
TRBJ2-2,NA,TRBV7-2,NA,CATRPGELFF,TGTGCTACCAGGCCCGGGGAGCTGTTTTTT
TRBJ2-5,once,TRBV6-5,NA,CASSHHTGQETQYF,TGTGCCAGCAGTCACCACACGGGCCAAGAGACCCAGTACTTC
TRBJ1-1,NA,TRBV11-2,NA,CASSRGDAMNTEAFF,TGTGCCAGCAGCCGGGGGGACGCAATGAACACTGAAGCTTTCTTT
TRBJ2-7,once,TRBV4-1,NA,CASSQDQGGYEQYF,TGCGCCAGCAGCCAAGATCAAGGGGGCTACGAGCAGTACTTC
TRBJ2-7,NA,TRBV19,TRBD1,CASSIFGQGATHEQYF,TGTGCCAGTAGTATTTTCGGGCAGGGGGCCACCCACGAGCAGTACTTC
TRBJ2-6,few,TRBV30,TRBD2,CAWKMGGSGANVLTF,TGTGCCTGGAAAATGGGAGGGTCGGGGGCCAACGTCCTGACTTTC
TRBJ1-1,NA,TRBV19,TRBD1,CASSITPKQGMNTEAFF,TGTGCCAGTAGTATCACCCCCAAACAGGGGATGAACACTGAAGCTTTCTTT
TRBJ2-6,few,TRBV11-3,NA,CASSPRRAGESGANVLTF,TGTGCCAGCAGCCCCCGGCGGGCAGGAGAGTCTGGGGCCAACGTCCTGACTTTC
TRBJ1-3,NA,TRBV9,NA,CASSPSPVSGNTIYF,TGTGCCAGCAGCCCCTCCCCCGTTTCTGGAAACACCATATATTTT
TRBJ1-5,NA,TRBV5-5,NA,CASTPGVGNQPQHF,TGTGCCAGCACCCCAGGGGTGGGCAATCAGCCCCAGCATTTT
TRBJ2-1,NA,TRBV25-1,NA,CASSESLQFYNEQFF,TGTGCCAGCAGTGAATCATTGCAGTTCTACAATGAGCAGTTCTTC
TRBJ1-2,NA,TRBV7-6,NA,CASSLANRGYGYTF,TGTGCCAGCAGCTTAGCGAATAGGGGCTATGGCTACACCTTC
TRBJ2-7,NA,TRBV5-4,NA,CASSSTDEQYF,TGTGCCAGCAGTTCAACGGACGAGCAGTACTTC
TRBJ2-3,few,TRBV2,TRBD2,CASKQRALAETDTQYF,TGTGCCAGCAAGCAAAGGGCGCTAGCGGAAACAGATACGCAGTATTTT
TRBJ1-2,NA,TRBV21-1,NA,CASSGPGGTSYGYTF,TGTGCCAGCAGCGGCCCGGGGGGGACGTCCTATGGCTACACCTTC
TRBJ2-7,few,TRBV5-8,NA,CASSLAVSVLYEQYF,TGTGCCAGCAGCTTGGCCGTTTCAGTTTTATACGAGCAGTACTTC
TRBJ1-2,NA,TRBV2,NA,CASRFHRTFIGYTF,TGTGCCAGCAGGTTCCACAGGACGTTTATAGGCTACACCTTC
TRBJ2-5,NA,TRBV5-4,TRBD2,CASSPQGAGAQETQYF,TGTGCCAGCAGCCCCCAGGGAGCGGGGGCACAAGAGACCCAGTACTTC
TRBJ2-3,few,TRBV10-1,TRBD2,CASSEGAGGSDTQYF,TGCGCCAGCAGTGAGGGGGCGGGGGGTTCAGATACGCAGTATTTT
TRBJ2-7,NA,TRBV18,TRBD1,CASSPAGGNYEQYF,TGTGCCAGCTCACCCGCAGGGGGAAACTACGAGCAGTACTTC
TRBJ1-2,NA,TRBV7-6,NA,CASSLAGGASASYGYTF,TGTGCCAGCAGCTTAGCCGGTGGGGCGAGTGCCTCCTATGGCTACACCTTC
TRBJ1-6,NA,TRBV2,TRBD1,CASRAGTGLGSPLHF,TGTGCCAGCAGAGCCGGGACAGGACTTGGTTCACCCCTCCACTTT
TRBJ2-1,NA,TRBV7-2,NA,CASSLSGGTYNEQFF,TGTGCCAGCAGCTTATCTGGCGGGACCTACAATGAGCAGTTCTTC
TRBJ1-2,NA,TRBV14,NA,CASSQDLQNYGYTF,TGTGCCAGCAGCCAAGATCTGCAGAACTATGGCTACACCTTC
TRBJ1-2,NA,TRBV11-3,TRBD1,CASSSYSRDRDYGYTF,TGTGCCAGCAGTTCGTATAGCCGGGACAGAGACTATGGCTACACCTTC
TRBJ2-7,NA,TRBV27,TRBD2,CASSTGLAGNFYEQYF,TGTGCCAGCAGTACGGGACTAGCGGGAAACTTCTACGAGCAGTACTTC
TRBJ2-1,NA,TRBV6-5,TRBD1,CASSYTGQGLNEQFF,TGTGCCAGCAGTTACACGGGACAGGGTCTCAATGAGCAGTTCTTC
TRBJ2-7,NA,TRBV6-1,NA,CASRLFEQYF,TGTGCCAGCAGACTTTTCGAGCAGTACTTC
TRBJ1-2,NA,TRBV29-1,NA,CSVGKGNYGYTF,TGCAGCGTTGGTAAGGGGAACTATGGCTACACCTTC
TRBJ2-7,NA,TRBV15,NA,CATSRREDEQYF,TGTGCCACCAGCCGGAGGGAGGACGAGCAGTACTTC
TRBJ1-6,once,TRBV5-6,NA,CASSLDSRDSPLHF,TGTGCCAGCAGCTTGGATTCTCGCGATTCACCCCTCCACTTT
TRBJ2-6,NA,TRBV5-1,TRBD1,CASSVLDRGYPGANVLTF,TGCGCCAGCAGCGTGCTGGACAGGGGTTACCCTGGGGCCAACGTCCTGACTTTC
TRBJ1-2,NA,TRBV5-1,TRBD1,CASSLVAGTERPDGYTF,TGCGCCAGCAGCTTGGTGGCCGGGACAGAGAGACCCGATGGCTACACCTTC
TRBJ1-4,NA,TRBV18,TRBD1,CASSFTGGGEKLFF,TGTGCCAGCTCATTTACAGGGGGCGGTGAAAAACTGTTTTTT
TRBJ2-5,NA,TRBV2,TRBD1,CASSITQGSGETQYF,TGTGCCAGCAGTATAACACAGGGGTCTGGGGAGACCCAGTACTTC
TRBJ2-3,NA,TRBV5-1,TRBD1,CASSLQGGDTQYF,TGCGCCAGCAGCTTACAGGGGGGAGATACGCAGTATTTT
TRBJ1-3,NA,TRBV9,NA,CASSEGGNTIYF,TGTGCCAGCAGCGAGGGGGGGAACACCATATATTTT
TRBJ1-1,NA,TRBV27,NA,CASSLLLTGPNTEAFF,TGTGCCAGCAGCCTCCTTCTTACAGGTCCGAACACTGAAGCTTTCTTT
TRBJ2-7,NA,TRBV27,TRBD2,CASSLVGGLVANEQYF,TGTGCCAGCAGTTTGGTAGGAGGACTAGTTGCAAACGAGCAGTACTTC
TRBJ1-3,NA,TRBV30,NA,CAWSVWGVAIYF,TGTGCCTGGAGTGTATGGGGGGTAGCCATATATTTT
TRBJ2-1,NA,TRBV5-1,TRBD2,CASSPLGTSGSEQFF,TGCGCCAGCAGCCCTCTAGGGACTAGCGGGTCGGAGCAGTTCTTC
TRBJ1-1,NA,TRBV5-4,TRBD1,CASSIDRGAEAFF,TGTGCCAGCAGCATTGACAGGGGGGCTGAAGCTTTCTTT
TRBJ2-1,NA,TRBV2,TRBD2,CASRILADSYNEQFF,TGTGCCAGCAGGATACTAGCGGACTCCTACAATGAGCAGTTCTTC
TRBJ2-3,NA,TRBV5-5,NA,CASSLGGSSFRTDTQYF,TGTGCCAGCAGCTTAGGGGGAAGCTCCTTTCGCACAGATACGCAGTATTTT
TRBJ2-7,NA,TRBV19,NA,CASSTGGAISYEQYF,TGTGCCAGTAGCACAGGCGGGGCTATCTCCTACGAGCAGTACTTC
TRBJ2-3,NA,TRBV9,NA,CASSGLVNTDTQYF,TGTGCCAGCAGCGGGCTAGTCAACACAGATACGCAGTATTTT
TRBJ1-1,NA,TRBV11-2,NA,CASSVHRLVSTEAFF,TGTGCCAGCAGCGTCCACCGATTGGTGAGCACTGAAGCTTTCTTT
TRBJ2-1,few,TRBV5-1,TRBD2,CASSLRTSGSYNEQFF,TGCGCCAGCAGCTTGAGGACTAGCGGATCCTACAATGAGCAGTTCTTC
TRBJ1-3,NA,TRBV5-1,NA,CASSPTGPGNTIYF,TGCGCCAGCAGCCCGACAGGACCTGGAAACACCATATATTTT
TRBJ1-1,NA,TRBV19,NA,CASRLSGGGNTEAFF,TGTGCCAGTAGGCTCAGCGGGGGGGGGAACACTGAAGCTTTCTTT